Shown below are 32 T cell receptor beta chains from a single sample sequenced in a study of blood T cell repertoires in COVID-19. Measured with immunoSEQ multiplex PCR; TCRdb has only the in-frame clones, and not every one. The table lists roughly 100,000 clones, about 88% of them singletons. Sequenced material: peripheral blood. These TCRs come from a man over 45 with active or convalescent COVID-19.

This chain joins TRBV27 and TRBJ1-5; TRBD1 aligns across 7 bases. Germline CDR1 is MNHEY and CDR2 is SMNVEV (reference sequence). The J segment lost 7 bases and the V segment lost 4 bases, leaving 7 bases of the junction unmatched. There are 14 residues in the CDR3. The CDR3 bases are TGTGCCAGCAGTTCCCAGGGGGTAGGGCAGCCCCAGCATTTT. This translates into CASSSQGVGQPQHF.

The DNA of the CDR3 is TGTGTCAGAAGCTTAGAGACAGATACTGCCTTACCTAATGAGCAGTTCTTC. Residues: CVRSLETDTALPNEQFF. The genes are TRBV7-5 and TRBJ2-1; TRBD1 is the table's D call, not checked against the DNA. TRBV7-5 counts as a pseudogene. The CDR3 runs to 17 residues.

V is TRBV5-1 and J is TRBJ1-5; 9 positions agree with TRBD1. The V gene's germline CDR1 is SGHRS and CDR2 YFSETQ. Trimming cost V 4 bases and J 4 bases; bases outside gene matches: 9. The CDR3 covers 16 residues. CDR3 loop: CASSPGTGKSNQPQHF. The CDR3 DNA reads as TGCGCCAGCAGCCCCGGGACAGGGAAGAGTAATCAGCCCCAGCATTTT.

The chain employs TRBV28 and TRBJ2-5; D is perhaps TRBD2 (6 bases). V was trimmed by 5 bases and J by 4 bases, leaving 14 bases between them. This CDR3 comprises 14 residues. The V gene's germline CDR1 is MDHEN and CDR2 SYDVKM. CDR3 bases: TGTGCCAGCAGTGCCCCGGGAGTTGGAGAGACCCAGTACTTC. This codes for CASSAPGVGETQYF.

The J gene is TRBJ1-4, the V gene TRBV29-1; 8 positions match TRBD1. J lost 7 bases, V lost 6 bases, and 7 bases had no gene match. The CDR3 sequence is 13 residues long. Germline CDR1 is SQVTM and CDR2 is ANQGSEA. The CDR3 bases are TGCAGCGTCCAGGGGGCTAAGGGTGAAAAACTGTTTTTT. This translates into CSVQGAKGEKLFF. Variable domain in full (rest from reference TRBV29-1 and TRBJ1-4): SAVISQKPSRDICQRGTSLTIQCQVDSQVTMMFWYRQQPGQSLTLIATANQGSEATYESGFVIDKFPISRPNLTFSTLTVSNMSPEDSSIYLCSVQGAKGEKLFFGSGTQLSVL.

DNA of the CDR3: TGTGCCAGCAGCCCTAGCGGGGGAATCAAACAGTACGTC. Its protein product is CASSPSGGIKQYV. V is TRBV3-1 (or the pseudogene TRBV3-2) and J is TRBJ2-7; 10 bases agree with TRBD2. V was pared by 4 bases and J by 10 bases, with 7 bases of the junction left unmatched. The germline V gene has CDR1 LGHDT and CDR2 YNNKEL (reference sequence). The CDR3 consists of 13 residues.

The rearrangement joins TRBV6-1 to TRBJ1-6; D is possibly TRBD1 (5 bases). Germline V gives CDR1 MNHNS, CDR2 SASEGT. The CDR3 loop spans 15 amino acids. The V and J ends lost 2 bases and 9 bases respectively, with 14 bases between them. As DNA, the CDR3 is TGTGCCAGCAGTGAACCTGTCCAGGGTAGTTCACCCCTCCACTTT. It codes for CASSEPVQGSSPLHF.

The chain carries TRBV28 and TRBJ2-5; TRBD1 agrees at 7 bases. V was pared by 1 base and J by 9 bases, with 14 bases of the junction left unmatched. This CDR3 spans 16 amino acids. Germline CDR1 MDHEN, CDR2 SYDVKM. Here the CDR3 reads CASSLSGQATMEAQYF. The CDR3, as DNA: TGTGCCAGCAGTTTATCCGGACAGGCCACAATGGAGGCCCAGTACTTC.

The chain combines TRBV4-2 with TRBJ1-5; D remains unclear. This CDR3 comprises 16 residues. Trimming took 0 bases from V and 2 from J, leaving 11 bases between them. Germline V gene sequence: CDR1 LGHNA, CDR2 YNFKEQ. CDR3 DNA sequence: TGTGCCAGCAGCCAAGAAGCGGGTAGGGGCAATCAGCCCCAGCATTTT. Translation: CASSQEAGRGNQPQHF.

Here the CDR3 reads CASRLQGEQFF. The CDR3 DNA follows: TGTGCCAGCAGACTGCAGGGGGAGCAGTTCTTC. This chain links TRBV7-2 with TRBJ2-1; a possible D gene is TRBD1 (6 bases). Germline V gives CDR1 SGHTA, CDR2 FQGNSA. V dropped 6 bases and J dropped 10 bases, with 10 bases sitting between them. The CDR3 has 11 residues.

The CDR3 coding sequence is TGTGCCAGCAGCTTAGAGGGCATTAGCACAGATACGCAGTATTTT. As protein: CASSLEGISTDTQYF. The chain couples TRBV11-2 to TRBJ2-3; no definite D call. The V end was cut by 0 bases, the J end by 0 bases, with 7 bases between. Germline CDR1 SGHAT, CDR2 FQNNGV. The CDR3 sequence is 15 residues long.

The CDR3 loop is CASSLQGAGTGELFF. DNA for the CDR3: TGTGCCAGCAGTCTACAGGGGGCCGGCACCGGGGAGCTGTTTTTT. The rearrangement links TRBV6-5 to TRBJ2-2; 9 nucleotides align to TRBD1. CDR3 length: 15 residues. Trimming at V came to 5 bases and at J to 4 bases, leaving 5 bases not matched to a gene. Germline V lookup: CDR1 MNHEY, CDR2 SVGAGI.

This clone was seen only once. The rearrangement links TRBV7-2 to TRBJ1-4, with a tentative D call TRBD1 (5 bases). This CDR3 has 12 amino acids. V was trimmed by 7 bases and J by 11 bases, leaving 14 bases between them. Germline V gene sequence: CDR1 SGHTA, CDR2 FQGNSA. The CDR3 coding sequence is TGTGCCAGCACCTCCCCCGGGGGGAAACTGTTTTTT. Protein sequence: CASTSPGGKLFF.

This clone was seen just once. The chain recombines TRBV6-6 with TRBJ2-1; TRBD1 might be the D (5 bases). The CDR3 sequence is 15 residues long. V was clipped by 2 bases and J by 8 bases, with 16 bases between them. Germline CDR1 and CDR2: MNHNY and SVGAGI (reference sequence). The CDR3 protein is CASSYPSQGIDEQFF. DNA of the CDR3: TGTGCCAGCAGTTACCCGAGCCAGGGAATCGATGAGCAGTTCTTC.

V is TRBV4-3 and J is TRBJ1-6; tentatively, D is TRBD1 (6 bases). Germline lookup yields CDR1 LGHNA and CDR2 YSLEER. This CDR3 is built from 17 residues. Trimming stripped 1 base from V and 10 bases from J, with 20 bases between. CDR3 coding DNA: TGCGCCAGCAGCCAAGTAATCGGGACCAGGGGAGAGTCACCCCTCCACTTT. Amino acids: CASSQVIGTRGESPLHF.

This clone was counted a few times. The V call is TRBV6-5, the J call TRBJ1-3, with D maybe TRBD1 (6 bases). The germline V and J ends were trimmed by 8 bases and 3 bases, with 11 bases remaining between them. The germline V gene encodes CDR1 MNHEY and CDR2 SVGAGI. This CDR3 contains 13 residues. Here the CDR3 DNA reads TGTGCCAGCCGCCAGGGGAGTGGAAACACCATATATTTT. Amino acid sequence: CASRQGSGNTIYF.

This clone was seen a single time. The V call is TRBV7-9, the J call TRBJ2-1; D is perhaps TRBD2 (6 bases). Trimming cost V 1 base and J 2 bases, with 15 bases left between them. This CDR3 region has 17 residues. Germline CDR1 SEHNR, CDR2 FQNEAQ (reference sequence). The CDR3 protein is CASSLEASVIPYNEQFF. The CDR3, as DNA: TGTGCCAGCAGCTTAGAAGCTAGCGTTATTCCCTACAATGAGCAGTTCTTC. Supplemented by reference TRBV7-9 and TRBJ2-1, the full variable domain reads DTGVSQNPRHKITKRGQNVTFRCDPISEHNRLYWYRQTLGQGPEFLTYFQNEAQLEKSRLLSDRFSAERPKGSFSTLEIQRTEQGDSAMYLCASSLEASVIPYNEQFFGPGTRLTVL.

The rearrangement links TRBV5-6 to TRBJ1-1; 9 bases match TRBD1. J was trimmed by 3 bases and V by 3 bases; bases with no gene match: 12. This CDR3 comprises 17 residues. The germline V gene encodes CDR1 SGHDT and CDR2 YYEEEE. CDR3 amino acids: CASSSSGTGTAYTEAFF. The DNA for the CDR3 is TGTGCCAGCAGCTCTTCCGGGACAGGGACAGCGTACACTGAAGCTTTCTTT. The full variable domain, completed using reference TRBV5-6 and TRBJ1-1, is DAGVTQSPTHLIKTRGQQVTLRCSPKSGHDTVSWYQQALGQGPQFIFQYYEEEERQRGNFPDRFSGHQFPNYSSELNVNALLLGDSALYLCASSSSGTGTAYTEAFFGQGTRLTVV.

The chain joins TRBV10-2 to TRBJ1-1, with 7 bases lining up with TRBD1. CDR1 and CDR2 (germline): WSHSY, SAAADI. The CDR3 contains 16 residues. J was trimmed by 1 base and V by 1 base; bases with no gene match: 6. The CDR3 nucleotides are TGCGCCAGCAGTGAGTTCTTCCAGGGGGAGAACACTGAAGCTTTCTTT. The encoded protein is CASSEFFQGENTEAFF.

The CDR3 sequence: CASSQDPLGGELFF. In nucleotides, the CDR3 is TGTGCCAGCAGCCAAGATCCTCTCGGCGGGGAGCTGTTTTTT. The chain uses TRBV14 and TRBJ2-2; D is uncertain. The V end was cut by 0 bases, the J end by 7 bases, with 9 bases between. CDR3 length equals 14 residues. In germline, CDR1 is SGHDN, CDR2 FVKESK.

This chain links TRBV4-3 with TRBJ2-3; tentatively, D is TRBD2 (5 bases). Germline CDR1 LGHNA, CDR2 YSLEER. Trimming pared 4 bases from V and 0 bases from J, leaving 11 bases between. The CDR3 covers 15 residues. The CDR3 region has the DNA TGCGCCAGCAGCCTTTGGGAGAGTAGCACAGATACGCAGTATTTT. Translated, it gives CASSLWESSTDTQYF.

The chain carries TRBV7-8 and TRBJ2-7; D may be TRBD2 (6 bases). This CDR3 has 13 residues. V was trimmed by 3 bases and J by 6 bases, leaving 12 bases between them. CDR1 and CDR2 (germline): SGHVS, FQNEAQ. The CDR3 sequence: CASSFGGRGEQYF. In DNA, the CDR3 is TGTGCCAGCAGCTTCGGGGGACGGGGCGAGCAGTACTTC.

The gene calls are TRBV6-6 and TRBJ2-5; maybe TRBD1 (5 bases). With 0 bases removed from V and 1 base from J, the gap between germline ends came to 6 bases. The CDR3 length is 14 residues. The germline gives CDR1 MNHNY, CDR2 SVGAGI (reference sequence). Here the CDR3 DNA reads TGTGCCAGCAGTTACTCCCAGGGCCAAGAGACCCAGTACTTC. It codes for CASSYSQGQETQYF.

This sequence joins TRBV2 and TRBJ1-6, with no clear D. V shed 3 bases and J shed 9 bases, with 9 bases lying between them. There are 13 residues in the CDR3. Germline loops: CDR1 SNHLY, CDR2 FYNNEI. The CDR3 here is CASSDPGFSPLHF. The CDR3 DNA sequence: TGTGCCAGCAGTGATCCGGGTTTTTCACCCCTCCACTTT. Looking up the rest from reference TRBV2 and TRBJ1-6 gives the full variable domain: EPEVTQTPSHQVTQMGQEVILRCVPISNHLYFYWYRQILGQKVEFLVSFYNNEISEKSEIFDDQFSVERPDGSNFTLKIRSTKLEDSAMYFCASSDPGFSPLHFGNGTRLTVT.

This chain connects TRBV5-1 to TRBJ2-1; a possible D gene is TRBD1 (6 bases). V was clipped by 2 bases and J by 2 bases, with 11 bases between them. The CDR3 runs to 15 residues. Germline V gene sequence: CDR1 SGHRS, CDR2 YFSETQ. The CDR3 nucleotides are TGCGCCAGCAGCTTCACAGGGACCCCCTACAATGAGCAGTTCTTC. It encodes CASSFTGTPYNEQFF.

The sample holds one count of this clone. The rearrangement uses TRBV28 and TRBJ1-5, with TRBD1 identical over 9 bases. The trim removed 5 bases at V and 7 bases at J, leaving 6 bases unmatched. The CDR3 is 14 residues long. CDR1 MDHEN and CDR2 SYDVKM come from the germline V gene. The CDR3: CASSAGQGRQPQHF. The CDR3, as DNA: TGTGCCAGCAGTGCCGGACAGGGGCGCCAGCCCCAGCATTTT.

J is TRBJ2-7 and V is TRBV21-1; the D call of TRBD2 is as the table states it, not checked on the DNA. TRBV21-1 is deemed a pseudogene. The CDR3 has 14 residues. CDR3 coding DNA: TGTGCCACCCCACTAGCGGGGGGCGCCTACGAGCAGTACGTC. This encodes CATPLAGGAYEQYV.

The chain links TRBV3-1 (or the pseudogene TRBV3-2) to TRBJ2-7; 7 nucleotides align to TRBD1. This CDR3 has 14 amino acids. Trimming took 3 bases from V and 1 from J; bases not matched to a gene: 3. Germline V lookup: CDR1 LGHDT, CDR2 YNNKEL (reference sequence). In DNA, the CDR3 is TGTGCCAGCAGCCACGGGACAGTATCCTACGAGCAGTACTTC. Amino acids: CASSHGTVSYEQYF.

J is TRBJ1-6 and V is TRBV19, with 9 nucleotides matching TRBD1. Germline V gene sequence: CDR1 LNHDA, CDR2 SQIVND (reference sequence). The CDR3 totals 14 residues. After removal of 8 bases from V and 8 bases from J, the junction contained 7 bases not matched to a gene. The CDR3 coding sequence is TGTGCCAGTTCTCGGGACAGGGTGGATTCACCCCTCCACTTT. This sequence encodes CASSRDRVDSPLHF.

This clone was recorded once. In DNA, the CDR3 is TGTGCCAGCAGCGCCATGGGGCGTGCTAATGAAAAACTGTTTTTT. It specifies CASSAMGRANEKLFF. This rearrangement joins TRBV9 to TRBJ1-4; a weak D match, TRBD1 (5 bases). Germline V gene lookup returns CDR1 SGDLS and CDR2 YYNGEE. Trimming removed 3 bases from V and 3 bases from J, with 12 bases in between. The CDR3 consists of 15 residues.

The chain joins TRBV28 to TRBJ1-4; 12 bases match TRBD1. Germline V lookup: CDR1 MDHEN, CDR2 SYDVKM. V gave up 7 bases and J gave up 5 bases; unmatched junction bases: 8. CDR3 length: 16 residues. CDR3 sequence (DNA): TGTGCCAGCACCGGGACAGGGGGCCTGGGAAATGAAAAACTGTTTTTT. It yields the protein CASTGTGGLGNEKLFF.

V gene TRBV6-5 combines with J gene TRBJ2-1; 7 bases align to TRBD2. Germline CDR1 MNHEY, CDR2 SVGAGI. The CDR3 covers 14 residues. The V gene end was trimmed by 2 bases and the J gene end by 4 bases; junction bases not matched to a gene: 2. In DNA form, the CDR3 reads TGTGCCAGCAGTTACGGGGGGGGTTACAATGAGCAGTTCTTC. The encoded protein is CASSYGGGYNEQFF.